The rows below give T cell receptor beta chains drawn from one sample of a study of technical replicates of blood from a few donors. Assay: immunoSEQ multiplex PCR; the TCRdb copy retains only in-frame clones and omits some. Of approximately 85,000 clones in the sample, 90% to 95% were seen once. Sequenced sample: T cells isolated from PBMCs. The receptors come from a human donor in good health. Both conserved end residues are part of each CDR3. Fields, in order: V gene, clone size, D gene, J gene, CDR3 protein, CDR3 DNA. A D gene is named only where the DNA matches it firmly. The listing skips clone size in some rows; elsewhere it reads once, few, many or a size class.

v_gene: TRBV9
abundance: few
d_gene: TRBD1
j_gene: TRBJ1-5
CDR3aa: CASSIGQDDQPQHF
CDR3nt: TGTGCCAGCAGCATCGGACAGGACGATCAGCCCCAGCATTTT

v_gene: TRBV29-1
abundance: few
d_gene: TRBD1
j_gene: TRBJ1-5
CDR3aa: CSVVVGGGESQPQHF
CDR3nt: TGCAGCGTTGTGGTCGGAGGGGGCGAGAGTCAGCCCCAGCATTTT

v_gene: TRBV19
abundance: .
d_gene: TRBD1
j_gene: TRBJ2-7
CDR3aa: CASSITPGQGDEQYF
CDR3nt: TGTGCCAGTAGTATAACCCCCGGACAGGGTGACGAGCAGTACTTC

v_gene: TRBV7-3
abundance: .
d_gene: TRBD1
j_gene: TRBJ2-6
CDR3aa: CASSLGQWAGANVLTF
CDR3nt: TGTGCCAGCAGCCTGGGACAGTGGGCTGGGGCCAACGTCCTGACTTTC

v_gene: TRBV6-4
abundance: once
d_gene: TRBD1
j_gene: TRBJ1-2
CDR3aa: CASSETGTGNYGYTF
CDR3nt: TGTGCCAGCAGTGAAACCGGGACAGGGAACTATGGCTACACCTTC

v_gene: TRBV19
abundance: .
d_gene: TRBD1
j_gene: TRBJ2-1
CDR3aa: CASSWDRGSYNEQFF
CDR3nt: TGTGCCAGTAGTTGGGACAGAGGTTCCTACAATGAGCAGTTCTTC

v_gene: TRBV2
abundance: .
d_gene: TRBD1
j_gene: TRBJ2-5
CDR3aa: CASSDPRGQADQETQYF
CDR3nt: TGTGCCAGCAGTGACCCGAGGGGGCAGGCCGACCAAGAGACCCAGTACTTC

v_gene: TRBV2
abundance: .
d_gene: .
j_gene: TRBJ2-5
CDR3aa: CASLAEGTQYF
CDR3nt: TGTGCCAGCCTCGCTGAGGGGACCCAGTACTTC

v_gene: TRBV6-5
abundance: .
d_gene: .
j_gene: TRBJ2-3
CDR3aa: CASTGGGLTDTQYF
CDR3nt: TGTGCCAGCACAGGAGGGGGCCTCACAGATACGCAGTATTTT

v_gene: TRBV28
abundance: .
d_gene: .
j_gene: TRBJ2-7
CDR3aa: CASNPGLPPDEQYF
CDR3nt: TGTGCCAGCAACCCCGGACTGCCCCCTGACGAGCAGTACTTC

v_gene: TRBV2
abundance: .
d_gene: TRBD2
j_gene: TRBJ2-5
CDR3aa: CASSRLANRQETQYF
CDR3nt: TGTGCCAGCAGCAGACTAGCGAACCGCCAAGAGACCCAGTACTTC